This is a list of T cell receptor beta chains from one sample in a study of blood T cell repertoires in COVID-19. Method: immunoSEQ multiplex PCR; TCRdb's copy keeps in-frame clones and lacks some. The table has 150,000 to 200,000 clones, about 91% seen once; the top ten hold about 3.9%. The sample comprised peripheral blood. These TCRs come from a woman in her 30s with acute or convalescent COVID-19. CDR3s include the opening cysteine and the closing phenylalanine or tryptophan. Fields, in order: J gene, CDR3 length, D gene, clone size, V gene, CDR3 protein, CDR3 DNA. A D gene is named only where the DNA matches it firmly. Some rows mark clone size as missing; the rest say once, few, many or name a class of expanded clone.

TRBJ1-1 | 11 | . | . | TRBV7-2 | CASSFYQKAFF | TGTGCCAGCAGCTTTTATCAGAAAGCTTTCTTT
TRBJ2-1 | 14 | . | . | TRBV13 | CASSLGDSVGEQFF | TGTGCCAGCAGCTTAGGGGACAGTGTGGGGGAGCAGTTCTTC
TRBJ2-2 | 14 | TRBD1 | few | TRBV5-1 | CASRDSANTGELFF | TGCGCCAGTAGGGACAGCGCGAACACCGGGGAGCTGTTTTTT
TRBJ1-2 | 12 | . | . | TRBV11-3 | CASSFSNYGYTF | TGTGCCAGCAGCTTCTCTAACTATGGCTACACCTTC
TRBJ1-6 | 15 | . | . | TRBV11-2 | CASSLRRTPNSPLHF | TGTGCCAGCAGCTTAAGAAGGACACCCAATTCACCCCTCCACTTT
TRBJ2-5 | 14 | . | . | TRBV18 | CASSPDFPRETQYF | TGTGCCAGCTCACCGGACTTTCCTAGAGAGACCCAGTACTTC
TRBJ1-1 | 14 | . | once | TRBV28 | CASIRGSGFQEAFF | TGTGCCAGCATTAGAGGATCAGGGTTTCAGGAAGCTTTCTTT
TRBJ2-5 | 16 | TRBD2 | . | TRBV5-6 | CASSLGFREGQETQYF | TGTGCCAGCAGCTTGGGGTTTCGGGAGGGCCAAGAGACCCAGTACTTC
TRBJ1-5 | 16 | . | . | TRBV21-1 | CASSKFRGGGRQPQHF | TGTGCCAGCAGCAAATTCAGGGGAGGGGGGAGGCAGCCCCAGCATTTT
TRBJ2-7 | 18 | . | . | TRBV21-1 | CASSPKGTSGPFSYEQYF | TGTGCCAGCAGCCCCAAGGGGACTAGCGGGCCCTTTTCCTACGAGCAGTACTTC
TRBJ2-7 | 13 | . | few | TRBV7-7 | CASSFLDGYEQYF | TGTGCTAGCAGCTTCCTAGACGGGTACGAGCAGTACTTC
TRBJ2-1 | 13 | TRBD1 | . | TRBV7-2 | CASRDRDYNEQFF | TGTGCCAGCAGGGACAGGGATTACAATGAGCAGTTCTTC
TRBJ1-4 | 14 | . | . | TRBV6-6 | CASMRDATNEKLFF | TGTGCCAGCATGCGGGATGCAACTAATGAAAAACTGTTTTTT
TRBJ1-2 | 13 | . | . | TRBV7-9 | CASSFLGDYGYTF | TGTGCCAGCAGCTTCCTAGGGGACTATGGCTACACCTTC
TRBJ2-1 | 15 | . | . | TRBV18 | CASSPDRLESNEQFF | TGTGCCAGCTCACCAGACAGACTAGAGTCCAATGAGCAGTTCTTC
TRBJ1-1 | 15 | . | . | TRBV10-2 | CASSGVLALNTEAFF | TGCGCCAGCAGCGGTGTCCTAGCCCTGAACACTGAAGCTTTCTTT
TRBJ1-5 | 14 | . | . | TRBV27 | CASSSLGGDQPQHF | TGTGCCAGCAGTTCCCTAGGGGGGGATCAGCCCCAGCATTTT
TRBJ1-5 | 13 | . | . | TRBV28 | CASRPDRNQPQHF | TGTGCCAGCCGTCCTGACAGGAATCAGCCCCAGCATTTT
TRBJ2-2 | 14 | . | . | TRBV3-1/TRBV3-2 | CASRQEGLTGELFF | TGTGCCAGCAGACAGGAGGGCCTCACCGGGGAGCTGTTTTTT
TRBJ2-2 | 15 | TRBD2 | few | TRBV10-3 | CAISYSGSYTGELFF | TGTGCCATCAGTTATAGCGGGAGTTACACCGGGGAGCTGTTTTTT
TRBJ1-2 | 16 | . | . | TRBV5-1 | CASNLEGGAQAYGYTF | TGCGCCAGCAACCTAGAAGGGGGGGCGCAAGCCTATGGCTACACCTTC
TRBJ2-2 | 16 | TRBD1 | . | TRBV5-1 | CASSLLGQGVTGELFF | TGCGCCAGCAGCTTGTTGGGACAGGGCGTTACCGGGGAGCTGTTTTTT
TRBJ1-2 | 14 | . | . | TRBV28 | CASSFPGGGSGYTF | TGTGCCAGCAGTTTCCCCGGCGGGGGTTCTGGCTACACCTTC
TRBJ2-5 | 16 | TRBD2 | . | TRBV3-1/TRBV3-2 | CASSQDTLAGQETQYF | TGTGCCAGCAGCCAAGATACCCTAGCGGGACAAGAGACCCAGTACTTC
TRBJ2-5 | 9 | . | few | TRBV7-2 | CAGGEAQYF | TGTGCCGGGGGCGAGGCCCAGTACTTC
TRBJ2-6 | 13 | TRBD2 | . | TRBV5-1 | CASSPGTTSVLTF | TGCGCCAGCAGCCCTGGGACTACTAGCGTCCTGACTTTC
TRBJ2-5 | 12 | . | . | TRBV7-8 | CASSLWRGTQYF | TGTGCCAGCAGCTTATGGAGGGGGACCCAGTACTTC